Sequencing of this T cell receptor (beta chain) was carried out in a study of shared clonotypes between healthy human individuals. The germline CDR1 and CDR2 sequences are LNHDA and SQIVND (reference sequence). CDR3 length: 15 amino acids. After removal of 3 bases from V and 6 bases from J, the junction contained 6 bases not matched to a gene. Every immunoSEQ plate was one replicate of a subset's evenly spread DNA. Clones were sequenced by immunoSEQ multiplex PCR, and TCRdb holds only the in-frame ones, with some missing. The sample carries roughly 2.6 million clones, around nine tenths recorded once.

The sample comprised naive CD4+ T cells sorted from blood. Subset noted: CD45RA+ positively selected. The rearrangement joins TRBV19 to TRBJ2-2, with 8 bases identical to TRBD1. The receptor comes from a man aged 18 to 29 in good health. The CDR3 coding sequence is TGTGCCAGTAGTATGGACAGGGTGGGCCCCGGGGAGCTGTTTTTT. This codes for CASSMDRVGPGELFF.